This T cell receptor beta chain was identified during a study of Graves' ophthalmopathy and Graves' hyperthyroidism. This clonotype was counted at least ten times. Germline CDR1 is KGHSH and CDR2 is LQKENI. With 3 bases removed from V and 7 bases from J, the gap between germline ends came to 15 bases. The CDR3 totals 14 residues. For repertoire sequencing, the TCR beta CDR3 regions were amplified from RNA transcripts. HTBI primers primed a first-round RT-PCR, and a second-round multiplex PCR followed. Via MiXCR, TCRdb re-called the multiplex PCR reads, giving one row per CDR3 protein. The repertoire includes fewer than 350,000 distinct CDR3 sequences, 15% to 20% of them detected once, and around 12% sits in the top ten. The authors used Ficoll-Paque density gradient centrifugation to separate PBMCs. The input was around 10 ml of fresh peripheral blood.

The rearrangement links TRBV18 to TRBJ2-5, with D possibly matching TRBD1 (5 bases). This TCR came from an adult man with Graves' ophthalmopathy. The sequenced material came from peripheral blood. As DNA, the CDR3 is TGTGCCAGCTCACCGGCCCAAGCAGGGATGACCCAGTACTTC. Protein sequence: CASSPAQAGMTQYF.